Shown below are 14 T cell receptor beta chains from a single sample sequenced in a study of T-cell reconstitution after alpha-beta-depleted transplantation in children. This sample's TCRbeta library carried unique molecular identifier barcodes. TCRdb fed the PCR reads into MiXCR, producing one record per CDR3 protein. Altogether 300,000 to 400,000 distinct CDR3 sequences are present, under 20% being singletons, with the ten largest covering roughly 40%. Sequencing was performed on PBMCs, mostly from graft donor cells, taken 360 days after TCRalphabeta/CD19-depleted stem cell transplant. The receptors here all came from a male patient under 10 years old who had a stem cell transplant for acute lymphoblastic leukemia, so the T cells may come from the graft donor.

The chain carries TRBV7-2 and TRBJ2-5; 7 bases line up with TRBD1. Germline-derived CDR1 and CDR2 are SGHTA and FQGNSA. The J segment lost 4 bases and the V segment lost 5 bases, leaving 10 bases of the junction unmatched. The CDR3 extends over 15 amino acids. The CDR3 spells CASSPTGVPRETQYF. For the CDR3, the DNA is TGTGCCAGCAGCCCCACAGGGGTTCCAAGAGAGACCCAGTACTTC. Full variable domain (missing parts from reference TRBV7-2 and TRBJ2-5): GAGVSQSPSNKVTEKGKDVELRCDPISGHTALYWYRQSLGQGLEFLIYFQGNSAPDKSGLPSDRFSAERTGGSVSTLTIQRTQQEDSAVYLCASSPTGVPRETQYFGPGTRLLVL.

This clonotype came up a few times. This chain joins TRBV4-3 and TRBJ2-1; no clear D gene. V lost 4 bases and J 6 bases, leaving 13 bases between the germline ends. The germline V gene encodes CDR1 LGHNA and CDR2 YSLEER. This CDR3 contains 14 residues. The CDR3 bases are TGCGCCAGCAGCCCCCGAGGCAGCCTCAATGAGCAGTTCTTC. Amino acid sequence: CASSPRGSLNEQFF.

This clonotype was seen many times. The chain has TRBV7-3 and TRBJ2-7; 8 bases line up with TRBD2. The CDR3 has 14 residues. In germline, CDR1 is SGHTA, CDR2 FQGTGA. J lost 2 bases, V lost 1 base, and 1 base had no gene match. CDR3 nucleotides: TGTGCCAGCAGCTTAAGCGGGGGGACCTACGAGCAGTACTTC. Its protein is CASSLSGGTYEQYF.

The rearrangement uses TRBV5-1 and TRBJ2-7; no firm D call. The CDR3 totals 15 residues. V dropped 5 bases and J dropped 2 bases, with 17 bases sitting between them. The germline gives CDR1 SGHRS, CDR2 YFSETQ. The CDR3 spells CASRLRAETTYEQYF. CDR3 nucleotide sequence: TGCGCCAGCAGGCTAAGGGCGGAGACCACCTACGAGCAGTACTTC. Full variable domain (rest looked up from reference TRBV5-1 and TRBJ2-7): KAGVTQTPRYLIKTRGQQVTLSCSPISGHRSVSWYQQTPGQGLQFLFEYFSETQRNKGNFPGRFSGRQFSNSRSEMNVSTLELGDSALYLCASRLRAETTYEQYFGPGTRLTVT.

The J gene is TRBJ2-3, the V gene TRBV20-1, with D tentatively TRBD1 (6 bases). Per the germline V gene, CDR1 is DFQATT and CDR2 is SNEGSKA (reference sequence). Trimming pared 0 bases from V and 4 bases from J, leaving 20 bases between. The CDR3 is 17 amino acids. The CDR3 loop is CSARDLGPRQDPDTQYF. The CDR3 nucleotides read TGCAGTGCTAGAGATCTGGGACCCCGACAGGATCCAGATACGCAGTATTTT.

A word on this clonotype: Since no conserved phenylalanine or tryptophan closes the CDR3, a read error is the likely cause. It is unclear where the CDR3 begins or ends on the DNA, so no DNA is shown, and the CDR3 is as TCRdb lists it. V usage is TRBV6-2 or TRBV6-3 and J usage is TRBJ2-3; TRBD1 is the table's D call, not checked against the DNA. The CDR3 length equals 14 residues, ends included. The germline V gene has CDR1 MNHEY and CDR2 SVGEGT. The CDR3 protein is CASSSKVRGTGGLV.

The chain is built from TRBV4-3 and TRBJ2-1; 7 bases line up with TRBD2. Germline values: CDR1 LGHNA, CDR2 YSLEER. The CDR3 length is 17 residues. V shed 0 bases, J shed 2 bases, and the junction held 7 bases outside the gene matches. The CDR3 region is CASSQDLGRAAYNEQFF. DNA of the CDR3: TGCGCCAGCAGCCAAGATCTTGGGAGGGCGGCCTACAATGAGCAGTTCTTC.

In this sample, this clonotype turned up a few times. This chain uses TRBV4-3 with TRBJ2-5, with D perhaps matching TRBD1 (6 bases). V dropped 3 bases and J dropped 3 bases, with 11 bases sitting between them. Germline V CDR1 and CDR2: LGHNA, YSLEER. The CDR3 covers 14 residues. CDR3 DNA sequence: TGCGCCAGCAGCCATAAACAGGGTAAAGAGACCCAGTACTTC. Its protein product is CASSHKQGKETQYF.

The chain uses TRBV30 and TRBJ2-3; D remains ambiguous. The V gene lost 5 bases and the J gene lost 4 bases, with 10 bases spanning the gap. Germline V gene data show CDR1 as GTSNPN and CDR2 as SVGIG (reference sequence). This CDR3 is 12 amino acids long. The CDR3 DNA follows: TGTGCCTGGGGCCTTAGTTCAGATACGCAGTATTTT. Amino acids: CAWGLSSDTQYF.

Regarding this clonotype: Germline and junction disagree at one end, which may indicate a read error. The chain recombines TRBV20-1 with TRBJ2-7; 7 nucleotides align to TRBD2. The CDR3 has 16 residues. From germline, CDR1 is DFQATT and CDR2 SNEGSKA (reference sequence). CDR3 coding DNA: TGCTGTGCTAGAGCCCTTCGGGTCGGGAGGTCCTACGAGCAGTACTTC. Its protein product is CCARALRVGRSYEQYF.

This clonotype came up a few times. The CDR3: CASSLVARSSSSYNSPLHF. DNA for the CDR3: TGCGCCAGCAGCTTGGTTGCACGTTCTTCGAGCTCCTATAATTCACCCCTCCACTTT. This rearrangement joins TRBV5-1 to TRBJ1-6; D unresolved. The germline V and J ends were trimmed by 0 bases and 0 bases, with 16 bases remaining between them. Germline V lookup: CDR1 SGHRS, CDR2 YFSETQ. This CDR3 comprises 19 residues.

This clonotype was picked up a small number of times. This chain links TRBV10-2 with TRBJ2-1; 7 positions agree with TRBD2. The germline gives CDR1 WSHSY, CDR2 SAAADI. Trimming removed 0 bases from V and 0 bases from J; junction bases left unmatched: 5. The length of the CDR3 is 17 residues. The CDR3 loop is CASSESGGTNSYNEQFF. As DNA, the CDR3 is TGCGCCAGCAGTGAGTCGGGAGGGACTAACTCCTACAATGAGCAGTTCTTC.

This clonotype occurred a few times. The V and J genes are TRBV5-6 and TRBJ2-7, with 8 bases lining up with TRBD1. This CDR3 has 15 residues. J gave up 2 bases and V 2 bases, and 6 bases lay outside the gene matches. Germline V gene data show CDR1 as SGHDT and CDR2 as YYEEEE. CDR3 bases: TGTGCCAGCAGCTTTGGGGGACAGGCCCCCTACGAGCAGTACTTC. Translating gives CASSFGGQAPYEQYF. Variable domain in full (rest from reference TRBV5-6 and TRBJ2-7): DAGVTQSPTHLIKTRGQQVTLRCSPKSGHDTVSWYQQALGQGPQFIFQYYEEEERQRGNFPDRFSGHQFPNYSSELNVNALLLGDSALYLCASSFGGQAPYEQYFGPGTRLTVT.

This clonotype was found a few times. The chain employs TRBV18 and TRBJ2-7, with 7 bases identical to TRBD2. This CDR3 comprises 14 residues. Germline V CDR1 and CDR2: KGHSH, LQKENI. V was pared by 2 bases and J by 0 bases, with 1 base of the junction left unmatched. In DNA form, the CDR3 reads TGTGCCAGCTCACCAGGGAGGGCCTCCTACGAGCAGTACTTC. Amino acids: CASSPGRASYEQYF.